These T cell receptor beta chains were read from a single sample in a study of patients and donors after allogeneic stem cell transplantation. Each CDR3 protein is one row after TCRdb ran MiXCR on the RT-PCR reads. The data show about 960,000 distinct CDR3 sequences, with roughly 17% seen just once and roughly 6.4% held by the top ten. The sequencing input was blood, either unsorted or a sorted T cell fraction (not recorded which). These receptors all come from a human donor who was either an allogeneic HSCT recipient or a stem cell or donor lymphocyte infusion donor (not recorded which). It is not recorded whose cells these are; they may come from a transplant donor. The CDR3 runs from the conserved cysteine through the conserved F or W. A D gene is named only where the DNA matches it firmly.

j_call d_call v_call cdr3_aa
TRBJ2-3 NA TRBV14 CASSLGRQSSDTQYF
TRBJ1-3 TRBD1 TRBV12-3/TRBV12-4 CASSPNRDSHHF
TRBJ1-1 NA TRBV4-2 CASSQVSPGNTEAFF
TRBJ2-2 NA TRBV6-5 CASSSYPRKTTNTGELFF
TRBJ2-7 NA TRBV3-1 CASSQDLGVFYEQYF
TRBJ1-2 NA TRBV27 CASSLDGYYGYTF
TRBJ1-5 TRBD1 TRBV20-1 CSATEQGTKSQPQHF
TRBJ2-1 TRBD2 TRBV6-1 CASRDPGGYYNEQFF
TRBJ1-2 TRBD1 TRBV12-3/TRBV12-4 CASSLGTGVYGYTF
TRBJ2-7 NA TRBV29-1 CSVEEGSGTGRLF
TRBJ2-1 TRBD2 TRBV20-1 CSAQRGLAYNEQFF
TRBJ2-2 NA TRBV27 CASSLSGDPGELFF
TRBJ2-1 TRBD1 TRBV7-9 CASSAPGGQGQFF
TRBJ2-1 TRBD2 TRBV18 CASSPTSASHNEQFF
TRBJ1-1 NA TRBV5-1 CASSLGMGTEAFF
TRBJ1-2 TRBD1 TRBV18 CASSPDRENGYTF
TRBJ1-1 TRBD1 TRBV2 CASLGQGAPNTEAFF
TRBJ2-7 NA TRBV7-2 CASTKGPPYEQYF
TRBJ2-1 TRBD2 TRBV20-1 CSARVLAGNNEQFF
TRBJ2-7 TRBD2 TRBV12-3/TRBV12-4 CASRAGLQNYEQYF
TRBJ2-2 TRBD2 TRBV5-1 CASSLAAGGRWTGELFF
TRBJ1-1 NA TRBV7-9 CASSVPEAFF
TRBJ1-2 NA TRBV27 CASKKTQQGNYGYTF
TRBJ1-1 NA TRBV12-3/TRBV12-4 CASSLNPPATEAFF
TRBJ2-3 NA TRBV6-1 CASSEVLGADTQYF
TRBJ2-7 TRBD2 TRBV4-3 CASSQGAGGTYEQYF
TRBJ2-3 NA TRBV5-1 CASRGGGAILYF
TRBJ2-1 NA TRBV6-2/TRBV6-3 CASTWQLSYNEQFF
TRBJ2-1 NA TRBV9 CASSVSGQTNEQFF
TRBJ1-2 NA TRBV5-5 CASSLSWENYGYTF
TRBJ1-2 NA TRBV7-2 CASSLVATDLNYGYTF
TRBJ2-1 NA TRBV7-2 CASSYREGHEQFF
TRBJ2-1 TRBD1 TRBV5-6 CASSPGGTVYNEQFF
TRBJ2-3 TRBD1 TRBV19 CASSLWTGATDTQYF
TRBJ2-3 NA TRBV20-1 CSARDEGTGTLNTDTQYF
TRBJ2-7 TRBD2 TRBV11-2 CASSSLTSGSPYEQYF
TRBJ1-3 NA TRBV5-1 CASSPRAGRGNTIYF
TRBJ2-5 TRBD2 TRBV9 CASSDASGDGETQYF
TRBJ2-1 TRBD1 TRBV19 CASSTTGTGNYEQFF
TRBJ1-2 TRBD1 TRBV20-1 CSARTGGVAYGYTF
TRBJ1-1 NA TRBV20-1 CSARERQGRTTEAFF
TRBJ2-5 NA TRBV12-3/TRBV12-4 CASRGDNIRETQYF
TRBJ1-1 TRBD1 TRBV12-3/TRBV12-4 CASRRDRSLAEAFF
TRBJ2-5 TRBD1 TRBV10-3 CATRTGEGETQYF
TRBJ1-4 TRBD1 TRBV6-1 CASSTDRGREKLFF
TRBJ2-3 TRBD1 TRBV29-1 CSVEAQGVDTQYF
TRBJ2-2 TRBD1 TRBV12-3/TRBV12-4 CASSSPYRGRTGELFF
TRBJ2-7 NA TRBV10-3 CAIGQFSYEQYF
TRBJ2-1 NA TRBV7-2 CASSPKRLEQFF